This T cell receptor beta chain is drawn from a study of regulatory T cells in long-lasting Graves disease listed by TCRdb under 2021. Study-wide context: Patients with newly diagnosed Graves' disease had been on antithyroid drugs for under 3 months. The study was conducted in China and was registered as a clinical trial. Patients with persistent Graves' disease were compared with patients with newly diagnosed Graves' disease using TCR sequencing and RNA sequencing of peripheral blood. A total of about 33 samples underwent TCR sequencing, from 13 patients with persistent Graves' disease and some 20 patients with newly diagnosed Graves' disease.

Library preparation employed multiplex PCR. Sequenced using an Illumina HiSeq 4000. CDR3 regions were amplified by Arm-PCR with iRepertoire HTBI primers to construct TCR beta libraries. Before sequencing, the PCR products underwent gel purification. The original methods were these. Gene usage analysis of CDR3 amino acid clonotypes used the roughly 60 TRBV and about 13 TRBJ segments found across samples. Filtered high-quality paired reads were merged into contigs using COPE and FqMerger. BLAST was used to align contigs to IMGT TRBV, TRBD and TRBJ reference genes, with CDR3 defined following IMGT. Any clonotype with a frequency above 0.1% was counted as a highly expanded clone. Shannon entropy was used to measure repertoire diversity, and the Gini coefficient was used to measure V-J evenness. Public clonotypes were defined as clonotypes shared by more than one individual. Using fastp trimming at Q25 and MiXCR clonotype assembly, TCRdb reanalyzed the public sequencing data and kept in-frame beta chains. Entries are consolidated by CDR3 protein sequence, retaining the most common genes and DNA. The V and J calls, along with clone size, are taken from TCRdb and not from the paper's own processing. For this sample there are 400,000 to 650,000 distinct CDR3 sequences; roughly 16% appear just once. The top ten clonotypes cover roughly 25% of the sample.

Inclusive of the bounding cysteine and phenylalanine, the CDR3 is 15 residues long. The sequence is cut down to CDR3 DNA, 45 bases in frame from base 1. Cut back by 6 bases and 6 bases, the V and J ends lie 21 bases apart. Taken from the germline V gene, the CDR1 and CDR2 loops are SQVTM and ANQGSEA. What the study reported, not specific to this receptor: Only the TCR beta chain was sequenced and analyzed. Only peripheral blood was studied, because thyroid tissue, the primary lesion, was inaccessible. Compared with newly diagnosed patients, persistent Graves' disease patients had lower TCR Shannon entropy and fewer highly expanded clones, which suggests clonal expansion. Patients with persistent disease shared more public clonotypes (over 2,500) than newly diagnosed patients did (nearly 1,000). The authors noted that the small sample size was a limitation that may lower accuracy. Persistent disease showed preferential use of TRBV28, TRBJ1-2 and TRBJ2-5, whereas newly diagnosed disease favored TRBV20-1 and TRBJ2-1.

This clonotype was observed a few times. There is no known antigen for this receptor. Qualities for individual bases were not recorded, and no much larger clone is one base off. The meaning of the sample's time point label: newly diagnosed GD, antithyroid drugs for less than 3 months. For both TCR sequencing and RNA sequencing, RNA was extracted from PBMCs in TRIzol. Graves' disease was diagnosed according to American Thyroid Association guidelines. Patients for the study were recruited at an endocrinology department in Xi'an, China. From each patient, 8 to 10 milliliters of peripheral blood was collected into an EDTA anticoagulant tube. Ficoll Paque Plus density gradient separation was used to isolate PBMCs, and no further T cell sorting was done. An Agilent 2100 Bioanalyzer and agarose gel were used to check RNA quality, and a NanoDrop 2000 was used to measure RNA concentration. These data are also associated with another study on T cells in Graves' hyperthyroidism and ophthalmopathy. As described in the second report: Stable Graves' hyperthyroidism was defined as the absence of progression to ophthalmopathy over 18 months of follow-up. The hyperthyroidism patients were between 18 and 65 years old and newly diagnosed, with a disease duration of less than 2 months. Exclusion was applied to patients with uncontrolled infections, other autoimmune diseases, pregnancy or lactation. Diagnoses relied on clinical symptoms, serum thyroxine and TRAb, thyroid ultrasound and orbital computed tomography. The first round of RT-PCR for the TCR CDR3 was performed with the HTBI primer set and the Qiagen OneStep RT-PCR kit. Most expanded thyroid clonotypes (frequency above 0.001) were also detected in blood, a finding suggesting that blood repertoires may reflect thyroid immune responses. Ophthalmopathy was separated from stable hyperthyroidism by a 13 V-J signature model, with about 88% sensitivity and about 81% specificity obtained in cross-validation and 80%/75% obtained in testing. During validation, the model predicted progression to ophthalmopathy a median of about 6.5 months ahead of onset, with almost 71% sensitivity and 72.22% specificity. TCR V-J signatures able to tell the groups apart were searched for in a discovery cohort of about a hundred patients, of whom around 42 had Graves' ophthalmopathy and 57 had stable Graves' hyperthyroidism. Prospective prediction of ophthalmopathy was tested in an independent validation cohort of 18 to 20 hyperthyroidism patients and 15 to 17 patients who later progressed to ophthalmopathy. For training and testing, the 100 or so patients in the discovery cohort were randomly divided in a 7:3 ratio. In addition, the study compared T-cell repertoires in thyroid tissue and in blood from a handful of Graves' hyperthyroidism patients. After blood sampling, hyperthyroidism patients were treated with methimazole at a starting dose of 30 mg daily, and ophthalmopathy patients were treated with high-dose intravenous methylprednisolone. The libraries were constructed in a second round of multiplex PCR and then size-selected and purified. Sequencing of the libraries was done on an Illumina HiSeq2000 using paired-end 100 bp reads. Raw data were processed with SOAPnuke, discarding reads with adapters, uncalled bases, mean Phred below 15, or no exact constant-primer or identifier match. High-quality paired reads were merged with COPE v1.2.5, and unique nucleotide sequences were defined as clonotypes. MiTCR v1.1 was used to align clonotypes to the IMGT TRBV, TRBD and TRBJ reference segments. Analysis was restricted to V-J combinations with a frequency above 0.0001, which covered 99% to 99.2% of repertoires. The TCS score was defined as F50 (clonal expansion) divided by E x V (chaos), with BLOSUM62-based TCRdist calculated between CDR3 peptides within each V-J. Welch's t-statistics and random forest reduced fewer than 600 V-J features to 10 to 15, which were used in a naive Bayes classifier (R e1071). Sample size was not statistically predetermined, and blinding of investigators to group allocation was not performed. The paper describes TCR Vbeta CDR3 sequencing of 120 to 150 peripheral blood samples, made up of approximately 40 ophthalmopathy patients, roughly 80 hyperthyroidism patients and 17 progressor patients.

The sequence is built from TRBV29-1 and TRBJ2-1; the D gene could be TRBD1 or TRBD2, each one agreeing over 5 bases. This clonotype was sampled from a woman aged 35-60 years with Graves disease. Donor details come from another sample of the same person, matched by shared clones. The source was peripheral blood mononuclear cells (PBMCs), collected at new diagnosis, from a patient treated with antithyroid drugs. CDR3 region: CSVYPGTHGGNEQFF. At the DNA level, the sequence is TGCAGCGTATACCCGGGGACCCACGGCGGCAATGAGCAGTTCTTC.